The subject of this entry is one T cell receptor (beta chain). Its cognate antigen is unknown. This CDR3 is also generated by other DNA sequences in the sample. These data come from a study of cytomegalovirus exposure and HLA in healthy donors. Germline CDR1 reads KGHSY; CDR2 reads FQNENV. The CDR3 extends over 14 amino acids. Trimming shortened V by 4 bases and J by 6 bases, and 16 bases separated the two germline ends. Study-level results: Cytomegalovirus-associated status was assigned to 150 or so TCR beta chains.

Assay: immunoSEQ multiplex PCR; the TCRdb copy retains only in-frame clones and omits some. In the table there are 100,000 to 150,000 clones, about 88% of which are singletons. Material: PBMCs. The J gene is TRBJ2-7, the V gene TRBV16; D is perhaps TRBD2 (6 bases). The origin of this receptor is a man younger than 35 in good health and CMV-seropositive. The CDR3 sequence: CASSRIGSRAEQYF. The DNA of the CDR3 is TGTGCCAGCAGCCGAATCGGGAGCCGGGCCGAGCAGTACTTC.